These 16 T cell receptor beta chains were sequenced from one sample in a study of T cells in Graves' hyperthyroidism and ophthalmopathy. It was RNA transcripts that yielded the amplified TCR beta CDR3 regions. The HTBI primer set was used in a first-round RT-PCR of the TCR CDR3. One entry per CDR3 protein, called by TCRdb with MiXCR from the multiplex PCR reads. In the table there are about 380,000 distinct CDR3 sequences, around 20% of which are singletons. What was sequenced was blood. The receptor source for this set is a man between 18 and 35 years old with Graves' ophthalmopathy.

This clonotype has just a few counts. The CDR3 sequence is CAASPVSGTDTQYF. CDR3 DNA sequence: TGTGCCGCCTCTCCCGTATCGGGCACAGATACGCAGTATTTT. The chain combines TRBV10-3 with TRBJ2-3, with unresolved D. CDR3 length equals 14 residues. V dropped 11 bases and J dropped 1 base, with 16 bases sitting between them. Germline V gene data show CDR1 as ENHRY and CDR2 as SYGVKD.

A note on this clonotype: At one end, the junction sequence differs from germline, possibly due to a read error. The rearrangement links TRBV6-1 to TRBJ2-2, with D tentatively TRBD2 (5 bases). This CDR3 comprises 12 residues. Germline V CDR1 and CDR2: MNHNS, SASEGT. CDR3 sequence: CASRTSAGEPFF. CDR3 coding DNA: TGTGCCAGCAGAACATCCGCCGGGGAGCCGTTTTTT.

This clonotype was found a few times. The V and J genes are TRBV20-1 and TRBJ1-6; D possibly corresponds to TRBD1 (5 bases). The CDR3 runs to 15 residues. Germline-derived CDR1 and CDR2 are DFQATT and SNEGSKA (reference sequence). The ends were cut back, 5 bases at V and 4 bases at J, with 15 bases in the middle. The CDR3 here is CSAGSGTGYNSPLHF. The DNA of the CDR3 is TGCAGTGCTGGATCCGGGACGGGGTATAATTCACCCCTCCACTTT.

This clonotype was found many times. The chain carries TRBV5-1 and TRBJ1-1; possibly TRBD1 for D (6 bases). With 2 bases removed from V and 3 bases from J, the gap between germline ends came to 8 bases. CDR1 and CDR2 (germline): SGHRS, YFSETQ. CDR3 length: 13 amino acids. The CDR3 here is CASSFKGDTEAFF. In DNA, the CDR3 is TGCGCCAGCAGCTTTAAGGGGGACACTGAAGCTTTCTTT.

The rearrangement uses TRBV18 and TRBJ2-3; 7 bases match TRBD2. The V gene end was trimmed by 6 bases and the J gene end by 3 bases; junction bases not matched to a gene: 12. The CDR3 is 16 amino acids. Germline CDR1 KGHSH, CDR2 LQKENI. Written as DNA, the CDR3 is TGTGCCAGCTCCCCCGCCGGGGGGAGAAGGACAGATACGCAGTATTTT. Its protein product is CASSPAGGRRTDTQYF.

The V gene is TRBV28, the J gene TRBJ1-4; a possible D gene is TRBD1 (5 bases). This CDR3 is built from 15 residues. With 7 bases removed from V and 12 bases from J, the gap between germline ends came to 24 bases. Per the germline V gene, CDR1 is MDHEN and CDR2 is SYDVKM. CDR3 bases: TGTGCCAGCACCTCAGGGACCTTGATGGGTAGGGAACTGTTTTTT. Translating it yields CASTSGTLMGRELFF.

This clonotype appeared a few times. The chain couples TRBV4-2 to TRBJ2-5; TRBD2 might be the D (5 bases). Looked up from germline, CDR1 is LGHNA and CDR2 is YNFKEQ. This CDR3 region has 15 residues. Trimming left V 1 base short and J 4 bases short, with 13 bases between. The CDR3 protein is CASSQGGINGETQYF. The CDR3 DNA follows: TGTGCCAGCAGCCAAGGAGGGATTAATGGAGAGACCCAGTACTTC.

This clonotype was seen many times. V usage is TRBV13 and J usage is TRBJ2-7; 10 nucleotides match TRBD2. Losses at the gene ends were 6 bases for V and 2 bases for J; bases not matched to a gene: 4. Per the germline V gene, CDR1 is PRHDT and CDR2 is FYEKMQ (reference sequence). CDR3 length: 14 amino acids. CDR3 sequence reads: CASRRSGGPYEQYF. The DNA of the CDR3 is TGTGCCAGCAGACGTAGCGGGGGGCCCTACGAGCAGTACTTC. Full variable domain (remainder filled in from reference TRBV13 and TRBJ2-7): AAGVIQSPRHLIKEKRETATLKCYPIPRHDTVYWYQQGPGQDPQFLISFYEKMQSDKGSIPDRFSAQQFSDYHSELNMSSLELGDSALYFCASRRSGGPYEQYFGPGTRLTVT.

V and J are TRBV20-1 and TRBJ1-1; D is possibly TRBD1 (6 bases). Trimming stripped 6 bases from V and 0 bases from J, with 14 bases between. The CDR3 length is 14 residues. Looked up from germline, CDR1 is DFQATT and CDR2 is SNEGSKA (reference sequence). The CDR3 region has the DNA TGCAGTGCGAACAGGGAGACGCTGAACACTGAAGCTTTCTTT. Encoded protein: CSANRETLNTEAFF.

At least ten counts were recorded for this clonotype. This sequence joins TRBV20-1 and TRBJ2-1; TRBD2 matches at 11 bases. This CDR3 spans 13 amino acids. Germline CDR1 DFQATT, CDR2 SNEGSKA (reference sequence). The J segment lost 8 bases and the V segment lost 8 bases, leaving 8 bases of the junction unmatched. The CDR3 here is CSPRLAGTDEQFF. CDR3 sequence (DNA): TGCAGTCCCCGACTAGCGGGGACGGATGAGCAGTTCTTC.

V is TRBV28 and J is TRBJ2-7; 9 bases are shared with TRBD2. The CDR3 extends over 18 amino acids. V dropped 8 bases and J dropped 0; count of bases not matched to a gene: 17. Germline V gene data show CDR1 as MDHEN and CDR2 as SYDVKM. The DNA for the CDR3 is TGTGCCAGCCCCCCCCCCTATAGCGGGAGTGCTAGCTCCTACGAGCAGTACTTC. It specifies CASPPPYSGSASSYEQYF.

The sample holds many counts of this clonotype. The rearrangement joins TRBV13 to TRBJ2-1, with D unclear. This CDR3 is built from 11 residues. Germline lookup yields CDR1 PRHDT and CDR2 FYEKMQ (reference sequence). Trimming took off 5 bases at V and 6 bases at J, with 5 bases between the two ends. The DNA for the CDR3 is TGTGCCAGCAGCACATTCAATGAGCAGTTCTTC. Translated: CASSTFNEQFF.

This chain uses TRBV20-1 with TRBJ1-5; D is uncertain. Germline CDR1 DFQATT, CDR2 SNEGSKA (reference sequence). This CDR3 is 15 amino acids long. V gave up 5 bases and J gave up 5 bases, with 19 bases separating them. Written as DNA, the CDR3 is TGCAGTGCTCTGGTAGAGGGAGGGCTGCATCAGCCCCAGCATTTT. Encoded protein: CSALVEGGLHQPQHF.

This clonotype occurred a few times. V usage is TRBV5-1 and J usage is TRBJ1-4; D is undetermined. The germline V and J ends were trimmed by 0 bases and 6 bases, with 9 bases remaining between them. This CDR3 region has 14 residues. Germline V gene data show CDR1 as SGHRS and CDR2 as YFSETQ. CDR3 coding DNA: TGCGCCAGCAGCTTGGCGGGAAGGGATGAAAAACTGTTTTTT. As protein: CASSLAGRDEKLFF.

The V and J genes are TRBV7-2 and TRBJ1-4; D might be TRBD1 (6 bases). The CDR3 spans 14 residues. Germline values: CDR1 SGHTA, CDR2 FQGNSA. Trimming stripped 0 bases from V and 6 bases from J, with 8 bases between. CDR3 in DNA: TGTGCCAGCAGCTTAGCGGGGGCGTATGAAAAACTGTTTTTT. Translation: CASSLAGAYEKLFF.

This clonotype has more than one count but fewer than ten. Here the CDR3 DNA reads TGCGCCAGCAGCTTGGCCTATGGGGCTGAGACCGGGGAGCTGTTTTTT. This gives the protein CASSLAYGAETGELFF. The chain has TRBV5-1 and TRBJ2-2, with D possibly matching TRBD1 (5 bases). V was shortened by 0 bases and J by 5 bases, with 14 bases between the two germline ends. Germline V gene lookup returns CDR1 SGHRS and CDR2 YFSETQ. CDR3 length: 16 amino acids.